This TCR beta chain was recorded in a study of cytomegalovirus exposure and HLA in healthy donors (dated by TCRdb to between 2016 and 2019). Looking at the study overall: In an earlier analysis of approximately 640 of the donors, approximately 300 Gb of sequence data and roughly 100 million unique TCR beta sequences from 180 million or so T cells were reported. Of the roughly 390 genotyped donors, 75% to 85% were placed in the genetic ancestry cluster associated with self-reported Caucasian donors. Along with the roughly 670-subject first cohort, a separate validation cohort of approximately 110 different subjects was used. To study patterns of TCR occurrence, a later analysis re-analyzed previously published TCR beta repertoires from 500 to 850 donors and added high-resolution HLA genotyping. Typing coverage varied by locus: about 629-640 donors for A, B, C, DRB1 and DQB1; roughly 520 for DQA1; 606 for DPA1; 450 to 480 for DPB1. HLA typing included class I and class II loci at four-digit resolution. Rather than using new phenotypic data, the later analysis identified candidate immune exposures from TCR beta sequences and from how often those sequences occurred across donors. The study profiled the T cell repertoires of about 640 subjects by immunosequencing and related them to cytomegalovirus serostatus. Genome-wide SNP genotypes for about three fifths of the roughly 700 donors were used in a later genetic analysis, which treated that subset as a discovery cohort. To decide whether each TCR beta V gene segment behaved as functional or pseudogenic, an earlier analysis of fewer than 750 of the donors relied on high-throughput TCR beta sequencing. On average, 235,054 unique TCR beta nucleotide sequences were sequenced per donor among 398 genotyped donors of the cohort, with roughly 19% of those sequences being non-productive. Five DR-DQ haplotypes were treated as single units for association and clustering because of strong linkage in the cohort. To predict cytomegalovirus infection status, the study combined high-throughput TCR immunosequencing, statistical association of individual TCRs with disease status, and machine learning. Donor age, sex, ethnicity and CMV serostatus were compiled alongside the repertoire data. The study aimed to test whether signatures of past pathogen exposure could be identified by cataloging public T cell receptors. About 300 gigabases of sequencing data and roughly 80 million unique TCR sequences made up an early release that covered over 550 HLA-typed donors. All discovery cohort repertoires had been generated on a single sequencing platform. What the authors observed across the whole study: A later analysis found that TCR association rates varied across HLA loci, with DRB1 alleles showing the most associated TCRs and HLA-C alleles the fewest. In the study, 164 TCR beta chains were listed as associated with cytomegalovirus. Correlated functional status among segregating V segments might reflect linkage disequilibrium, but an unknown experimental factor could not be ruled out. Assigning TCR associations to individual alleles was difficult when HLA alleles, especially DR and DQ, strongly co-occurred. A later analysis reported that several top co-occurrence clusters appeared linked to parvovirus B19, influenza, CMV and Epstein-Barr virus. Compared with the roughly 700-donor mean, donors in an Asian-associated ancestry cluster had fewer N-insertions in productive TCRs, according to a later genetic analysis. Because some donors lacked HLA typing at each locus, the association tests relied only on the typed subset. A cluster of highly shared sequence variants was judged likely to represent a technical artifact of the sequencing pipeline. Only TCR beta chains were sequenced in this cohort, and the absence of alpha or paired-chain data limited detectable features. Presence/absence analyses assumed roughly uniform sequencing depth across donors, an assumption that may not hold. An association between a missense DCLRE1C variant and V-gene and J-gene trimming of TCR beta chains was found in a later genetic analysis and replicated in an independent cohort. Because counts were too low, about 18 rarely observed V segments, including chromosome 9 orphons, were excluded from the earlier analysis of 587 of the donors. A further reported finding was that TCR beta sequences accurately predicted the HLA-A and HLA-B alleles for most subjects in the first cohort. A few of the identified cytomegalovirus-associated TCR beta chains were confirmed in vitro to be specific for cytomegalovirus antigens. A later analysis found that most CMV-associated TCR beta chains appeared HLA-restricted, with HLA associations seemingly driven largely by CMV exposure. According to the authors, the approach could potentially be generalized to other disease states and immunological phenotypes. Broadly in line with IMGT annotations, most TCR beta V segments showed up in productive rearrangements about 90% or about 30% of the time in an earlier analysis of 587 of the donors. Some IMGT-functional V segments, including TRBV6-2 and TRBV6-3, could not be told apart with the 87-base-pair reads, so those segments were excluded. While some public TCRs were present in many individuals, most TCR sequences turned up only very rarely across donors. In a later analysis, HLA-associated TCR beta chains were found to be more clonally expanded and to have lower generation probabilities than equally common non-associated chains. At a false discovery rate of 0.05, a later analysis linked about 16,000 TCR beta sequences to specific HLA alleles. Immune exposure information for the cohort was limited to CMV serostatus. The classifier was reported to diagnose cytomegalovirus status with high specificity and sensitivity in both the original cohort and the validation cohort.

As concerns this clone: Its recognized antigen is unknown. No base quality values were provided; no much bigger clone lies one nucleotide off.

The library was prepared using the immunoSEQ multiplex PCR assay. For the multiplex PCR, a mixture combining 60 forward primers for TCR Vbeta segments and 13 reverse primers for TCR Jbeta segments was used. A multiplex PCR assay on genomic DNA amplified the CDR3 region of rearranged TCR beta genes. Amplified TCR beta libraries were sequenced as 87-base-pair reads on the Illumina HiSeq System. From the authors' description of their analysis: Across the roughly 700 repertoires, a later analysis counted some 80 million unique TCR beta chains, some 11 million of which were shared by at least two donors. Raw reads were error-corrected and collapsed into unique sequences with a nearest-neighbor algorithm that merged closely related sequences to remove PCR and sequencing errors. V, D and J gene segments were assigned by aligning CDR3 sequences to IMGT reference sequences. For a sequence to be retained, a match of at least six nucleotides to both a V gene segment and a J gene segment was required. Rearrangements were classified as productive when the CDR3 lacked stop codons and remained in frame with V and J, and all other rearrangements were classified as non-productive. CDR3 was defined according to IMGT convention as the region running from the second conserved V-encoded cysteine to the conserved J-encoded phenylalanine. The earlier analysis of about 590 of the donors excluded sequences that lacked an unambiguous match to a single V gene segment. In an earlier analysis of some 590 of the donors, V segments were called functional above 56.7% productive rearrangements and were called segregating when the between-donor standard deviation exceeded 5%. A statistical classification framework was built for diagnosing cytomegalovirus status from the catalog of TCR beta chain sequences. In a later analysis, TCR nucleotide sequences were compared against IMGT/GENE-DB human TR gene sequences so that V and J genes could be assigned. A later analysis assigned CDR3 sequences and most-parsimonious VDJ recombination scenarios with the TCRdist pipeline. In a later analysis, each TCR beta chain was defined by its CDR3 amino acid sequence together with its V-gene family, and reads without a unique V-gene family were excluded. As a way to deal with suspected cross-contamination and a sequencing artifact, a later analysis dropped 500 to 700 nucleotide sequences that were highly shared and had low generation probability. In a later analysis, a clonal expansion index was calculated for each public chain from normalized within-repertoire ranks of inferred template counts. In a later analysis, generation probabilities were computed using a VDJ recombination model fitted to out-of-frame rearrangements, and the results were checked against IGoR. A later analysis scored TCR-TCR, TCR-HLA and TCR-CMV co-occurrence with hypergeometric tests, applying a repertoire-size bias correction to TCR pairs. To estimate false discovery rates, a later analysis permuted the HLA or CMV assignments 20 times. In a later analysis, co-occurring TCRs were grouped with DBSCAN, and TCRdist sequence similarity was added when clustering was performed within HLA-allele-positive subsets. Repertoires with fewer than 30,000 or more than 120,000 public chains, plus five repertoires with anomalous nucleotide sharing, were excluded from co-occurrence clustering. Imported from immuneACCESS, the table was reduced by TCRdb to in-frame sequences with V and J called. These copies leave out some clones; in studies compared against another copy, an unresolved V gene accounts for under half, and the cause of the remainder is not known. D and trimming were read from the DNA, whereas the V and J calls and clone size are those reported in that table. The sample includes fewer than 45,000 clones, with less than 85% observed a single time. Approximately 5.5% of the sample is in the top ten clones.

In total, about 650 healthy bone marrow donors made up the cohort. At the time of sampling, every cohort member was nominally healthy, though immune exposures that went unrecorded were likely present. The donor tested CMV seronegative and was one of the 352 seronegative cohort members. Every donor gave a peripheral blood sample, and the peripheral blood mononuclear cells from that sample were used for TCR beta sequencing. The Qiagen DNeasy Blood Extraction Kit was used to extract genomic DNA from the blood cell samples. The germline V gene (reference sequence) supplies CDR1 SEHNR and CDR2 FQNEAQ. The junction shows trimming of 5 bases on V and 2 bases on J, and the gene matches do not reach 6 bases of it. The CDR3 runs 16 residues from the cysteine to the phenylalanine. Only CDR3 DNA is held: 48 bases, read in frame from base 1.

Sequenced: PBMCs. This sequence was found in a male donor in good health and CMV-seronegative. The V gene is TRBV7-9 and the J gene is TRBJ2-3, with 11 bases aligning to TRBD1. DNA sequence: TGTGCCAGCAGCGAAGGACAGGGGGCGACCACAGATACGCAGTATTTT. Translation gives CASSEGQGATTDTQYF.